The present T cell receptor beta chain was sequenced within a study of early T cells in non-severe SARS-CoV-2 infection. V lost 0 bases and J lost 4; bases outside the gene matches: 9. The CDR3 is 17 amino acids. CDR1 and CDR2 (germline): LNHNV, YYDKDF (reference sequence). MiXCR, run by TCRdb on the 5' RACE reads, gives a single entry per CDR3 protein. The sample carries 50,000 to 65,000 distinct CDR3 sequences, about an eighth recorded once. The V gene is TRBV15, the J gene TRBJ2-1, with 7 bases fitting TRBD2. Sequenced material: whole blood. This TCR was recovered from an adult who was a healthcare worker with PCR-confirmed SARS-CoV-2 infection or an uninfected control (not recorded which). CDR3 residues: CATSRDKRTRAYNEQFF. CDR3 nucleotides: TGTGCCACCAGCAGAGATAAGAGGACTAGGGCTTACAATGAGCAGTTCTTC.